These 10 T cell receptor beta chains share one sample of origin, sequenced in a study of T cell responses to AZD1222 COVID-19 vaccine. The protocol was immunoSEQ multiplex PCR, while the TCRdb copy is restricted to in-frame clones and leaves out a portion. The sample has about 200,000 clones, 90% to 95% seen once; the top ten hold about 1%. The sequences come from peripheral blood, collected 28 days after the second AZD1222 dose. These receptors were taken from an adult who received the AZD1222 COVID-19 vaccine.

This clone was seen a single time. V gene TRBV7-9 combines with J gene TRBJ1-3; D is uncertain. V lost 3 bases and J lost 8, with 8 bases in between. Germline V CDR1 and CDR2: SEHNR, FQNEAQ (reference sequence). The CDR3 runs to 12 residues. The CDR3 coding sequence is TGTGCCAGCAGCTTTACAGAGCACACCATATATTTT. Amino acids: CASSFTEHTIYF. The variable domain in full, completed from reference TRBV7-9 and TRBJ1-3, reads DTGVSQNPRHKITKRGQNVTFRCDPISEHNRLYWYRQTLGQGPEFLTYFQNEAQLEKSRLLSDRFSAERPKGSFSTLEIQRTEQGDSAMYLCASSFTEHTIYFGEGSWLTVV.

This rearrangement joins TRBV5-4 to TRBJ1-1; possible D gene TRBD1, 5 bases. Germline lookup yields CDR1 SGHNT and CDR2 YYREEE (reference sequence). V gave up 6 bases and J gave up 5 bases, with 14 bases separating them. The CDR3 contains 13 residues. The CDR3 DNA is TGTGCCAGCACCTCAGGGACGGCGACTGAAGCTTTCTTT. It is translated as CASTSGTATEAFF.

V usage is TRBV9 and J usage is TRBJ2-2; 7 nucleotides match TRBD1. The CDR3 contains 16 residues. Germline V lookup: CDR1 SGDLS, CDR2 YYNGEE. With V trimmed by 2 bases and J by 5 bases, 9 bases remained unmatched. For the CDR3, the DNA is TGTGCCAGCAGCGTTCTCCCGACAGGGCAAACCGGGGAGCTGTTTTTT. Protein sequence: CASSVLPTGQTGELFF.

The J gene is TRBJ1-2, the V gene TRBV5-5, with 11 bases that match TRBD1. CDR1 and CDR2 (germline): SGHKS, YYEKEE (reference sequence). J lost 4 bases, V lost 5 bases, and 10 bases had no gene match. The CDR3 has 16 amino acids. The CDR3 bases are TGTGCCAGCAGGGAACCGGGACAGGGGGATGGCTATGGCTACACCTTC. Protein sequence: CASREPGQGDGYGYTF.

The chain carries TRBV7-6 and TRBJ2-2; 9 bases align to TRBD2. This CDR3 is built from 15 residues. In germline, CDR1 is SGHVS, CDR2 FNYEAQ. After removal of 0 bases from V and 7 bases from J, the junction contained 3 bases not matched to a gene. CDR3 DNA: TGTGCCAGCAGCTTAGCTCCTAGCGGGGTCGGGGAGCTGTTTTTT. Protein sequence: CASSLAPSGVGELFF.

CDR3 nucleotides: TGCGCCAGCAGCTTGCCGGGGCGGTTAGATACGCAGTATTTT. Protein sequence: CASSLPGRLDTQYF. The chain joins TRBV5-1 to TRBJ2-3, with D perhaps TRBD1 or TRBD2 (5 bases each). The V gene's germline CDR1 is SGHRS and CDR2 YFSETQ. This CDR3 has 14 residues. V lost 1 base and J 5 bases, leaving 11 bases between the germline ends.

The V and J genes are TRBV5-1 and TRBJ1-1; D ambiguous. The CDR3 length is 14 residues. CDR1 and CDR2 from the germline V gene are SGHRS and YFSETQ. V lost 0 bases and J 3 bases, leaving 9 bases between the germline ends. The CDR3 sequence is CASSLGWRDTEAFF. Here the CDR3 DNA reads TGCGCCAGCAGCTTGGGGTGGAGGGACACTGAAGCTTTCTTT.

This clone was recorded only once. The V call is TRBV6-5, the J call TRBJ1-5; D is unresolved. The CDR3 totals 15 residues. Germline CDR1 is MNHEY and CDR2 is SVGAGI. V lost 2 bases to trimming and J lost 1 base, with 9 bases between them. The CDR3 protein is CASSYRPWSNQPQHF. The CDR3 nucleotides read TGTGCCAGCAGTTACCGTCCTTGGAGCAATCAGCCCCAGCATTTT.

This clone was seen just once. The chain combines TRBV5-5 with TRBJ1-5, with a possible D match to TRBD1 (5 bases). The germline CDR1 and CDR2 sequences are SGHKS and YYEKEE (reference sequence). The length of the CDR3 is 16 residues. Trimming removed 4 bases from V and 4 bases from J, with 18 bases in between. For the CDR3, the DNA is TGTGCCAGCAGCCCTTCCGGGGCGCAGGTTAATCAGCCCCAGCATTTT. It is translated as CASSPSGAQVNQPQHF.

This sequence joins TRBV7-8 and TRBJ1-2; 7 positions match TRBD1. The CDR3 is made up of 15 amino acids. The germline gives CDR1 SGHVS, CDR2 FQNEAQ. Trimming took 1 base from V and 2 from J; bases not matched to a gene: 4. CDR3 bases: TGTGCCAGCAGCTTAGAGGGGGCGCGAAACTATGGCTACACCTTC. Translating it yields CASSLEGARNYGYTF.